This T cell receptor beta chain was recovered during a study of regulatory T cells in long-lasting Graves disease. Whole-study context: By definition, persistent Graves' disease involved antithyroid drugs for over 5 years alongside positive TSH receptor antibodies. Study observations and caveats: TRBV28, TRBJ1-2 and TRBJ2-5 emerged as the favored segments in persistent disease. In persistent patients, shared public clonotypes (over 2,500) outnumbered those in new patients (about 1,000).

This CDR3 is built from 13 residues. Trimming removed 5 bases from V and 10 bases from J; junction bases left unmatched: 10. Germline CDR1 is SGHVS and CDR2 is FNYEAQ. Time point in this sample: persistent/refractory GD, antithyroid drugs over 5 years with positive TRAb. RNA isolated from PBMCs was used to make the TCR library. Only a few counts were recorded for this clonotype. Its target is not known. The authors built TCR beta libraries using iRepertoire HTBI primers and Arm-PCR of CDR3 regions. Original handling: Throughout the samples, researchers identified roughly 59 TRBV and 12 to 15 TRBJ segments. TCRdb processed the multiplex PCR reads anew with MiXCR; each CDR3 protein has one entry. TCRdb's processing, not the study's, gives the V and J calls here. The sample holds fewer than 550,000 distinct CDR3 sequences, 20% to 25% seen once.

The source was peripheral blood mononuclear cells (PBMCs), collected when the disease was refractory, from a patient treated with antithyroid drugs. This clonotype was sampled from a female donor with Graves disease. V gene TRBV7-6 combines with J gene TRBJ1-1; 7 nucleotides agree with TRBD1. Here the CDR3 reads CASSRYDREGAFF. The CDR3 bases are TGTGCCAGCAGCCGTTACGACAGGGAGGGAGCTTTCTTT.